The text below deals with one T cell receptor beta chain. Unique molecular identifiers were incorporated during preparation of the TCRbeta library. TCRdb reprocessed the PCR reads with MiXCR, giving one entry per CDR3 protein. The sample contains about 640,000 distinct CDR3 sequences, roughly 17% of which appear only once. This specimen comes from a study of T-cell reconstitution after alpha-beta-depleted transplantation in children. With 3 bases removed from V and 4 bases from J, the gap between germline ends came to 19 bases. CDR3 length: 16 residues. Per germline, CDR1 SGHRS and CDR2 YFSETQ. The source material was PBMCs from the stem cell graft donor, sampled from the stem cell graft. The chain recombines TRBV5-1 with TRBJ1-1, with D possibly TRBD1 on 5 matching bases. The TCR sequence derives from a human donor who donated a stem cell graft to a child with acute myeloid leukemia. The CDR3 DNA follows: TGCGCCAGCAGCTGGCAGACGGGAGCCGGGGGCACTGAAGCTTTCTTT. Protein: CASSWQTGAGGTEAFF.